These 29 T cell receptor beta chains were all obtained from the same sample, sequenced in a study of blood T cell repertoires in COVID-19. Clones were read by immunoSEQ multiplex PCR, and TCRdb kept only the in-frame ones, dropping some. The sample shows fewer than 250,000 clones, 80% to 90% of them seen only once. Sequenced sample: peripheral blood. Receptors originate from a man aged 50 to 60 with active or convalescent COVID-19.

This clone was recorded once. The rearrangement joins TRBV15 to TRBJ2-3, with D unresolved. CDR3 size: 14 residues. V was pared by 1 base and J by 1 base, with 6 bases between. Per germline, CDR1 LNHNV and CDR2 YYDKDF (reference sequence). Here the CDR3 reads CATSRVVRTDTQYF. CDR3 DNA: TGTGCCACCAGCAGAGTAGTTCGCACAGATACGCAGTATTTT.

The chain is built from TRBV19 and TRBJ2-2; 7 bases align to TRBD1. The CDR3 consists of 18 residues. V lost 7 bases, J lost 4 bases, and 18 bases stayed unmatched. CDR1 and CDR2 (germline): LNHDA, SQIVND (reference sequence). The CDR3 DNA is TGTGCCAGTAAAGGAGGAAAAGGGACAGCGAGAATCACCGGGGAGCTGTTTTTT. Translation gives CASKGGKGTARITGELFF.

The sample holds a few counts of this clone. This chain uses TRBV5-4 with TRBJ2-7; 9 bases fit TRBD2. V lost 4 bases, J lost 3 bases, and 8 bases stayed unmatched. The CDR3 is made up of 15 amino acids. CDR1 and CDR2 from the germline V gene are SGHNT and YYREEE (reference sequence). This CDR3 is CASSPSGTSYYEQYF. DNA for the CDR3: TGTGCCAGCAGCCCGTCCGGGACTAGCTACTACGAGCAGTACTTC.

The V call is TRBV28, the J call TRBJ2-3, with 9 bases fitting TRBD2. This CDR3 is 15 amino acids long. The germline CDR1 and CDR2 sequences are MDHEN and SYDVKM. The J segment lost 5 bases and the V segment lost 2 bases, leaving 5 bases of the junction unmatched. The CDR3: CASSLAGGPGDTQYF. For the CDR3, the DNA is TGTGCCAGCAGTTTAGCGGGAGGGCCTGGAGATACGCAGTATTTT. The full variable domain, its missing parts supplied by reference TRBV28 and TRBJ2-3, is DVKVTQSSRYLVKRTGEKVFLECVQDMDHENMFWYRQDPGLGLRLIYFSYDVKMKEKGDIPEGYSVSREKKERFSLILESASTNQTSMYLCASSLAGGPGDTQYFGPGTRLTVL.

The chain joins TRBV7-2 to TRBJ1-1; D perhaps matches TRBD1 (6 bases). Germline CDR1 and CDR2: SGHTA and FQGNSA. V was trimmed by 2 bases and J by 4 bases, leaving 14 bases between them. This CDR3 has 15 amino acids. In DNA form, the CDR3 reads TGTGCCAGCAGCTTATCGGGGGGGCTGGGCACTGAAGCTTTCTTT. As protein: CASSLSGGLGTEAFF.

The chain recombines TRBV3-1 (or the pseudogene TRBV3-2) with TRBJ2-5; weak D call: TRBD2 (5 bases). The V end lost 5 bases, the J end lost 5 bases, and 18 bases lay between the germline ends. The germline CDR1 and CDR2 sequences are LGHDT and YNNKEL (reference sequence). This CDR3 contains 15 residues. The CDR3 is CASSGVGKGGETQYF. CDR3 coding DNA: TGTGCCAGCAGCGGCGTCGGTAAAGGCGGGGAGACCCAGTACTTC.

The J gene is TRBJ1-4, the V gene TRBV6-5; 8 bases line up with TRBD1. Germline values: CDR1 MNHEY, CDR2 SVGAGI. This CDR3 contains 14 residues. Losses at the gene ends were 2 bases for V and 8 bases for J; bases not matched to a gene: 4. The CDR3 DNA reads TGTGCCAGCAGTTACGTCACAGGGGGGGAAAAACTGTTTTTT. This gives the protein CASSYVTGGEKLFF.

This chain connects TRBV27 to TRBJ2-1, with 13 bases matching TRBD2. Germline V gives CDR1 MNHEY, CDR2 SMNVEV (reference sequence). The junction had 2 bases not matched to a gene; V was cut back by 5 bases and J by 4 bases. The length of the CDR3 is 15 residues. This CDR3 reads CASSTLAGGYNEQFF. CDR3 DNA sequence: TGTGCCAGCAGTACACTAGCGGGGGGGTACAATGAGCAGTTCTTC.

The gene calls are TRBV5-4 and TRBJ2-7; 14 nucleotides agree with TRBD2. V was pared by 4 bases and J by 8 bases, with 8 bases of the junction left unmatched. Germline V lookup: CDR1 SGHNT, CDR2 YYREEE (reference sequence). CDR3 size: 15 residues. Written as DNA, the CDR3 is TGTGCCAGCAGCCTATCCGGGACTAGCGGGGGTAAGCAGTACTTC. This gives the protein CASSLSGTSGGKQYF.

The V gene is TRBV4-1, the J gene TRBJ2-7; 9 nucleotides agree with TRBD2. The CDR3 covers 15 residues. The germline V gene has CDR1 MGHRA and CDR2 YSYEKL. Trimming at V came to 0 bases and at J to 2 bases, leaving 2 bases not matched to a gene. This CDR3 reads CASSQDRGGAYEQYF. The DNA for the CDR3 is TGCGCCAGCAGCCAAGATCGCGGGGGGGCCTACGAGCAGTACTTC.

The chain is built from TRBV3-1 (or the pseudogene TRBV3-2) and TRBJ2-3; the match to TRBD2 covers 15 bases. CDR1 LGHDT and CDR2 YNNKEL come from the germline V gene (reference sequence). The CDR3 length is 16 residues. V lost 4 bases and J lost 7; bases outside the gene matches: 6. CDR3 protein: CASSRRTSGRVHTQYF. The CDR3 bases are TGTGCCAGCAGCCGCCGGACTAGCGGGAGGGTACATACGCAGTATTTT.

The V gene is TRBV4-1, the J gene TRBJ2-7, with TRBD1 matching over 10 bases. Germline V gives CDR1 MGHRA, CDR2 YSYEKL. Unmatched junction bases numbered 9, after V lost 1 base and J lost 6 bases. CDR3 length equals 16 residues. CDR3 nucleotides: TGCGCCAGCAGCCAAGTCTCGGGGACAGGGGCCGGCGAGCAGTACTTC. Protein: CASSQVSGTGAGEQYF.

This chain joins TRBV12-3 or TRBV12-4 and TRBJ1-2; D ambiguous. This CDR3 region has 12 residues. V dropped 8 bases and J dropped 3 bases, with 10 bases sitting between them. DNA of the CDR3: TGTGCCAGCGCTTCAGCGGACTATGGCTACACCTTC. Its translation is CASASADYGYTF.

The rearrangement links TRBV2 to TRBJ2-3, with 7 bases aligning to TRBD2. The junction had 12 bases not matched to a gene; V was cut back by 6 bases and J by 3 bases. The CDR3 sequence is 16 residues long. Germline CDR1 SNHLY, CDR2 FYNNEI. CDR3 protein: CASSPQGRGVTDTQYF. The CDR3 DNA sequence: TGTGCCAGCAGCCCCCAGGGCCGGGGGGTGACAGATACGCAGTATTTT.

This clone was detected once. V is TRBV5-1 and J is TRBJ1-1; D is uncertain. The germline V gene encodes CDR1 SGHRS and CDR2 YFSETQ. Trimming took 0 bases from V and 1 from J, leaving 7 bases between them. The CDR3 loop spans 14 amino acids. CDR3 in DNA: TGCGCCAGCAGCTTGGCCGTCGGGAACACTGAAGCTTTCTTT. Amino acid sequence: CASSLAVGNTEAFF.

The chain has TRBV28 and TRBJ1-5; 9 positions agree with TRBD1. V lost 4 bases and J lost 4; bases outside the gene matches: 5. Germline lookup yields CDR1 MDHEN and CDR2 SYDVKM. CDR3 length: 15 residues. CDR3 in DNA: TGTGCCAGCAGTTGGGACAGGGAAGAGAATCAGCCCCAGCATTTT. This gives the protein CASSWDREENQPQHF.

The chain recombines TRBV5-1 with TRBJ1-2; D is perhaps TRBD1 (5 bases). Per the germline V gene, CDR1 is SGHRS and CDR2 is YFSETQ. This CDR3 region has 14 residues. With 4 bases removed from V and 4 bases from J, the gap between germline ends came to 14 bases. In DNA, the CDR3 is TGCGCCAGCAGCGGTTTGGGGGGTACCTATGGCTACACCTTC. This translates into CASSGLGGTYGYTF. Based on the CDR3 plus reference TRBV5-1 and TRBJ1-2, the full variable domain is KAGVTQTPRYLIKTRGQQVTLSCSPISGHRSVSWYQQTPGQGLQFLFEYFSETQRNKGNFPGRFSGRQFSNSRSEMNVSTLELGDSALYLCASSGLGGTYGYTFGSGTRLTVV.

The gene calls are TRBV6-1 and TRBJ2-5; D is perhaps TRBD2 (6 bases). This CDR3 spans 19 amino acids. Germline-derived CDR1 and CDR2 are MNHNS and SASEGT. Trimming cost V 2 bases and J 4 bases, with 26 bases left between them. CDR3 in DNA: TGTGCCAGCAGTGAACCCTGGACACTCAAGAGGGGAGGTGGAGAGACCCAGTACTTC. Translating it yields CASSEPWTLKRGGGETQYF.

This clone was counted a few times. The CDR3, as DNA: TGTGCCTGGAGTCCGACAGGGGGGAGCAATCAGCCCCAGCATTTT. As protein: CAWSPTGGSNQPQHF. The chain is built from TRBV30 and TRBJ1-5; 9 bases fit TRBD1. The CDR3 has 15 residues. From germline, CDR1 is GTSNPN and CDR2 SVGIG (reference sequence). J was trimmed by 1 base and V by 2 bases; bases with no gene match: 3.

V usage is TRBV2 and J usage is TRBJ1-1; 10 bases align to TRBD1. CDR3 size: 16 residues. Trimming removed 3 bases from V and 3 bases from J; junction bases left unmatched: 7. The germline CDR1 and CDR2 sequences are SNHLY and FYNNEI. The CDR3: CASSDPGQGTDTEAFF. CDR3 nucleotide sequence: TGTGCCAGCAGTGACCCGGGACAGGGGACGGACACTGAAGCTTTCTTT. The entire variable domain, with the rest obtained from reference TRBV2 and TRBJ1-1, is as follows: EPEVTQTPSHQVTQMGQEVILRCVPISNHLYFYWYRQILGQKVEFLVSFYNNEISEKSEIFDDQFSVERPDGSNFTLKIRSTKLEDSAMYFCASSDPGQGTDTEAFFGQGTRLTVV.

This clone was seen just once. The chain employs TRBV5-5 and TRBJ2-5, with 8 nucleotides matching TRBD2. The trim removed 6 bases at V and 5 bases at J, leaving 12 bases unmatched. Germline lookup yields CDR1 SGHKS and CDR2 YYEKEE (reference sequence). The CDR3 is 15 amino acids. The CDR3 DNA follows: TGTGCCAGCACCTATTGGGACCGGGGGGGCGAGACCCAGTACTTC. This codes for CASTYWDRGGETQYF.

The V and J genes are TRBV18 and TRBJ1-2, with TRBD1 identical over 11 bases. Losses at the gene ends were 0 bases for V and 7 bases for J; bases not matched to a gene: 7. This CDR3 is 16 amino acids long. The germline V gene has CDR1 KGHSH and CDR2 LQKENI. CDR3 sequence (DNA): TGTGCCAGCTCACCACCGAGCTTGGACAGGGGGCTTGGCTACACCTTC. Its translation: CASSPPSLDRGLGYTF.

The chain has TRBV6-6 and TRBJ1-2, with 9 bases identical to TRBD1. The CDR3 runs 14 residues. Trimming took 7 bases from V and 6 from J; bases not matched to a gene: 9. Germline V gene sequence: CDR1 MNHNY, CDR2 SVGAGI (reference sequence). Here the CDR3 DNA reads TGTGCCAGCACCGACAGGGGGGCAGGGGATGGCTACACCTTC. Translating it yields CASTDRGAGDGYTF.

Here the CDR3 reads CASSRSRDSYNEQFF. CDR3 nucleotides: TGTGCCAGCAGTCGATCGCGGGACAGCTACAATGAGCAGTTCTTC. This rearrangement joins TRBV27 to TRBJ2-1, with TRBD1 as a possible D gene (7 bases). The germline gives CDR1 MNHEY, CDR2 SMNVEV (reference sequence). The V gene lost 5 bases and the J gene lost 3 bases, with 14 bases spanning the gap. The length of the CDR3 is 15 residues.

The chain recombines TRBV11-3 with TRBJ2-2; TRBD1 agrees at 9 bases. The germline V gene has CDR1 SGHNT and CDR2 YENEEA. Trimming cost V 1 base and J 3 bases; bases outside gene matches: 3. This CDR3 is 16 amino acids long. DNA for the CDR3: TGTGCCAGCAGCTTAGGGGACAGGGCTGACACCGGGGAGCTGTTTTTT. The encoded protein is CASSLGDRADTGELFF.

This clone was picked up many times. V usage is TRBV27 and J usage is TRBJ2-1, with 8 bases identical to TRBD2. The CDR3 totals 16 residues. CDR1 and CDR2 from the germline V gene are MNHEY and SMNVEV (reference sequence). The J segment lost 3 bases and the V segment lost 0 bases, leaving 4 bases of the junction unmatched. CDR3 residues: CASSLSVREVYNEQFF. For the CDR3, the DNA is TGTGCCAGCAGTTTATCCGTGCGGGAGGTCTACAATGAGCAGTTCTTC.

V gene TRBV28 combines with J gene TRBJ2-2; 10 nucleotides align to TRBD1. The CDR3 contains 15 residues. CDR1 MDHEN and CDR2 SYDVKM come from the germline V gene. The junction had 7 bases not matched to a gene; V was cut back by 5 bases and J by 7 bases. CDR3 in DNA: TGTGCCAGCAGTGTGACAGGGGGCCGTTACGGGGAGCTGTTTTTT. This translates into CASSVTGGRYGELFF.

The J gene is TRBJ2-1, the V gene TRBV20-1; 12 bases are a match to TRBD2. CDR1 and CDR2 from the germline V gene are DFQATT and SNEGSKA (reference sequence). Losses at the gene ends were 6 bases for V and 2 bases for J; bases not matched to a gene: 8. The CDR3 extends over 16 amino acids. The CDR3: CSASQPSGGAYNEQFF. Written as DNA, the CDR3 is TGCAGTGCAAGTCAACCTAGCGGGGGGGCCTACAATGAGCAGTTCTTC.

A few counts support this clone. This CDR3 is CASSLARVGKAGANEQYF. In DNA, the CDR3 is TGTGCCAGCAGCTTAGCTCGAGTAGGGAAAGCGGGAGCCAACGAGCAGTACTTC. The rearrangement links TRBV7-9 to TRBJ2-7; TRBD2 matches 8 bases. Germline V CDR1 and CDR2: SEHNR, FQNEAQ (reference sequence). The CDR3 loop spans 18 amino acids. Germline trimming cut 0 bases from V and 5 bases from J; bases unmatched to any gene: 15.